This T cell receptor (beta chain) was observed in a study of T cell responses to AZD1222 COVID-19 vaccine. Using immunoSEQ multiplex PCR, the repertoire was profiled, and TCRdb retains in-frame clones only, with some absent. Among more than 85,000 clones listed, approximately 91% were seen once. Germline V gives CDR1 SGHTA, CDR2 FQGNSA. The CDR3 loop spans 16 amino acids. V dropped 5 bases and J dropped 0; count of bases not matched to a gene: 4. The V gene is TRBV7-2, the J gene TRBJ2-3; 11 bases are a match to TRBD2. The sequencing here drew on peripheral blood, taken on day 0 of AZD1222 vaccination. The origin of this receptor is an adult in good health. CDR3 coding DNA: TGTGCCAGCAGCCCCCGACTAGCGGGGAGCACAGATACGCAGTATTTT. As protein: CASSPRLAGSTDTQYF. Using reference TRBV7-2 and TRBJ2-3 for the parts outside the CDR3, the full variable domain is GAGVSQSPSNKVTEKGKDVELRCDPISGHTALYWYRQSLGQGLEFLIYFQGNSAPDKSGLPSDRFSAERTGGSVSTLTIQRTQQEDSAVYLCASSPRLAGSTDTQYFGPGTRLTVL.